What follows are 3 T cell receptor beta chains derived from one specimen sequenced in a study of blood T cell repertoires in COVID-19. Assay: immunoSEQ multiplex PCR; the TCRdb copy retains only in-frame clones and omits some. The sample yields roughly 330,000 clones, around 80% seen once. Sequencing input: peripheral blood. Receptor source: a woman in her forties or fifties with acute or convalescent COVID-19.

This clone came up a few times. V usage is TRBV19 and J usage is TRBJ1-5; D remains ambiguous. The CDR3 runs 13 residues. V lost 8 bases, J lost 7 bases, and 15 bases lay in between. Germline-derived CDR1 and CDR2 are LNHDA and SQIVND (reference sequence). CDR3 nucleotide sequence: TGTGCCAGTTCGGACTCCTTGAGACAGCCCCAGCATTTT. Translated, it gives CASSDSLRQPQHF.

Only a few counts were recorded for this clone. V usage is TRBV7-2 and J usage is TRBJ1-5, with D perhaps TRBD1 (6 bases). CDR3 length equals 15 residues. From germline, CDR1 is SGHTA and CDR2 FQGNSA. The germline V and J ends were trimmed by 6 bases and 1 base, with 13 bases remaining between them. The CDR3 spells CASSRQGRSNQPQHF. In nucleotides, the CDR3 is TGTGCCAGCAGTCGTCAGGGGAGAAGCAATCAGCCCCAGCATTTT.

This chain joins TRBV9 and TRBJ2-7, with D possibly TRBD2 on 6 matching bases. CDR3 length: 13 amino acids. Trimming took off 4 bases at V and 3 bases at J, with 11 bases between the two ends. CDR1 is SGDLS and CDR2 is YYNGEE in the germline V gene. CDR3 sequence reads: CASSRGLNYEQYF. The CDR3 DNA follows: TGTGCCAGCAGCCGGGGACTCAACTACGAGCAGTACTTC.